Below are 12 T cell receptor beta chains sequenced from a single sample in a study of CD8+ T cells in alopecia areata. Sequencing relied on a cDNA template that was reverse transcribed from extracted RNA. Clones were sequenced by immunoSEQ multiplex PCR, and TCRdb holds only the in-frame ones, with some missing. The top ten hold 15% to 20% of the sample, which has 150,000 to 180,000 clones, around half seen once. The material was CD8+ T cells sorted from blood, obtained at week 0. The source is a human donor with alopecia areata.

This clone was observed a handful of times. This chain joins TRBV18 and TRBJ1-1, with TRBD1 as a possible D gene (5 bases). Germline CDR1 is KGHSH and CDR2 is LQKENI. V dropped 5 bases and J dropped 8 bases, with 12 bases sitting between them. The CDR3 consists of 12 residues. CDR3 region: CASSDGTREAFF. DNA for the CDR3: TGTGCCAGCTCAGACGGGACGAGAGAAGCTTTCTTT. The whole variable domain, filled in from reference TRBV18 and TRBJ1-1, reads NAGVMQNPRHLVRRRGQEARLRCSPMKGHSHVYWYRQLPEEGLKFMVYLQKENIIDESGMPKERFSAEFPKEGPSILRIQQVVRGDSAAYFCASSDGTREAFFGQGTRLTVV.

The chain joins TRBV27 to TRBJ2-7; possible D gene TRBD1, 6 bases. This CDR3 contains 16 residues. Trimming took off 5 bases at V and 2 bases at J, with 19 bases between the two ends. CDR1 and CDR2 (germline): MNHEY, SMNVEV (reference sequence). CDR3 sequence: CASSPSQGDEPYEQYF. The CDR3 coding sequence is TGTGCCAGCAGTCCGTCACAGGGAGATGAGCCCTACGAGCAGTACTTC.

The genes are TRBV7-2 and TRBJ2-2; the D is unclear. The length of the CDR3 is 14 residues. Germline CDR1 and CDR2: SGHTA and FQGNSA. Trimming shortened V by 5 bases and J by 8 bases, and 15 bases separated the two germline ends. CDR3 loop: CASSPTPQRGELFF. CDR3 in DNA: TGTGCCAGCAGCCCGACACCCCAACGAGGGGAGCTGTTTTTT.

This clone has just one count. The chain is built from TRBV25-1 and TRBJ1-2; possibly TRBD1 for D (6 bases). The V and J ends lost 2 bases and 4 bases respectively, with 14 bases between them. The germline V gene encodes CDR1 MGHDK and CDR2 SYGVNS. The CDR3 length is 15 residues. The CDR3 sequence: CASSEINTGIYGYTF. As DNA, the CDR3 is TGTGCCAGCAGTGAAATTAACACAGGGATCTATGGCTACACCTTC.

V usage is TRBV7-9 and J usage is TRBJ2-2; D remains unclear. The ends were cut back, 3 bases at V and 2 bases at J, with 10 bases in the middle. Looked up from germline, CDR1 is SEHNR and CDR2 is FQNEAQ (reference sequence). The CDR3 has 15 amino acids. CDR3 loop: CASSLASRNTGELFF. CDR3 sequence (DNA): TGTGCCAGCAGCTTGGCCTCTAGAAACACCGGGGAGCTGTTTTTT.

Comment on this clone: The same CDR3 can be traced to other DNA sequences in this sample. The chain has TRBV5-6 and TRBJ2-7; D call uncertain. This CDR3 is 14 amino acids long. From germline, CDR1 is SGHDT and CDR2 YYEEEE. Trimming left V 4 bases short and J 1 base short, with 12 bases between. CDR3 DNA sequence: TGTGCCAGCAGCCCTGGCCGCGGTTCCTACGAGCAGTACTTC. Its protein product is CASSPGRGSYEQYF.

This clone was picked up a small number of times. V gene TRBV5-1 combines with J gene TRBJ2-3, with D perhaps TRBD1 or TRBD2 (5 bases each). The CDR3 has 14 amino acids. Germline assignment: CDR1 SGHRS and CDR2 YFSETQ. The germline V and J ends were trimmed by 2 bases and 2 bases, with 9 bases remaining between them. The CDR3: CASSFQGDTDTQYF. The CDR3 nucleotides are TGCGCCAGCAGCTTCCAGGGAGACACAGATACGCAGTATTTT. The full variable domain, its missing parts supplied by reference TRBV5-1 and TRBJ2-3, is KAGVTQTPRYLIKTRGQQVTLSCSPISGHRSVSWYQQTPGQGLQFLFEYFSETQRNKGNFPGRFSGRQFSNSRSEMNVSTLELGDSALYLCASSFQGDTDTQYFGPGTRLTVL.

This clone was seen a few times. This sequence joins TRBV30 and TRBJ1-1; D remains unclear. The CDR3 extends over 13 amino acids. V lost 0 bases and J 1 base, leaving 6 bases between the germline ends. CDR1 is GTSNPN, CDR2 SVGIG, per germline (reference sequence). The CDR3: CAWSVGENTEAFF. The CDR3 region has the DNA TGTGCCTGGAGTGTGGGTGAGAACACTGAAGCTTTCTTT.

CDR3 protein: CASSEGTGGASSPLHF. The CDR3 DNA reads TGTGCCAGCAGTGAAGGGACAGGGGGCGCGAGTTCACCCCTCCACTTT. V gene TRBV6-1 combines with J gene TRBJ1-6, with TRBD1 matching over 11 bases. The CDR3 spans 16 residues. The ends lost 1 base at V and 9 bases at J; junction bases unmatched: 5. In germline, CDR1 is MNHNS, CDR2 SASEGT.

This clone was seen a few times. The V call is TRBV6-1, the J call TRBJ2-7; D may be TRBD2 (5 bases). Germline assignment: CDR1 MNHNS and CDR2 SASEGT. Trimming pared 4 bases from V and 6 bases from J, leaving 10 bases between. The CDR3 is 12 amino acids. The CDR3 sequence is CASSGGMIEQYF. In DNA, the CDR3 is TGTGCCAGCAGTGGAGGGATGATCGAGCAGTACTTC.

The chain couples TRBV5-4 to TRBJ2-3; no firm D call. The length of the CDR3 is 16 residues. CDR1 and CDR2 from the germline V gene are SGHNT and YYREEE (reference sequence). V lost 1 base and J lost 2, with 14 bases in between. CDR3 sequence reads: CASSLKREANTDTQYF. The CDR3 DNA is TGTGCCAGCAGCTTGAAAAGAGAAGCGAACACAGATACGCAGTATTTT. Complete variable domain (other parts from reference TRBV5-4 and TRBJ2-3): ETGVTQSPTHLIKTRGQQVTLRCSSQSGHNTVSWYQQALGQGPQFIFQYYREEENGRGNFPPRFSGLQFPNYSSELNVNALELDDSALYLCASSLKREANTDTQYFGPGTRLTVL.

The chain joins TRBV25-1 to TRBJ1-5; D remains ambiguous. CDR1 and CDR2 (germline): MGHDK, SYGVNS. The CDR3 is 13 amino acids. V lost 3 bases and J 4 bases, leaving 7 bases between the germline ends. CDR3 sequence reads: CASSEGGNQPQHF. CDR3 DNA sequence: TGTGCCAGCAGTGAGGGTGGAAATCAGCCCCAGCATTTT.